This T cell receptor (beta chain) comes out of a study of T cell repertoires in cytomegalovirus infection. The CDR3 runs 17 residues. Germline V lookup: CDR1 SGHKS, CDR2 YYEKEE (reference sequence). Details on this clonotype: A much larger clone differs by one base, so this may be a read error.

MiXCR, run by TCRdb on the reads, gives a single entry per CDR3 protein. The sample lists about 180,000 distinct CDR3 sequences; over 13% were seen once. This chain connects TRBV5-5 to TRBJ2-6, with D unclear. The sequence was obtained from a human donor in good health (CMV status not recorded). Some clones in this sample may be carry-over from other donors' samples. Source material: PBMCs. The CDR3 nucleotides are TGTGTCAGCAGCCCTCCAGTTCATCCGGCTGGGGCCAACGTCCTGACTTTC. It yields the protein CVSSPPVHPAGANVLTF. The entire variable domain, with the rest obtained from reference TRBV5-5 and TRBJ2-6, is as follows: DAGVTQSPTHLIKTRGQQVTLRCSPISGHKSVSWYQQVLGQGPQFIFQYYEKEERGRGNFPDRFSARQFPNYSSELNVNALLLGDSALYLCVSSPPVHPAGANVLTFGAGSRLTVL.